This entry describes one TCR beta chain. Its antigen is undetermined. The final CDR3 position lacks the conserved phenylalanine or tryptophan, pointing to a likely read error. Because the CDR3's place on the DNA is in doubt, the DNA is left out and the CDR3 is given as listed by TCRdb. The germline V gene has CDR1 SNHLY and CDR2 FYNNEI. Counting both end residues, the CDR3 totals 13 amino acids. The sample comes from a study of CD8+CD57+ T cells in acquired aplastic anemia. Study summary: Sorted CD4+ and CD8+ cells yielded DNA averaging around 3.2 ug. Points from the study as a whole: Patients and controls shared twenty-nine CD8+ CDR3 sequences, highly expressed in patients.

Genomic DNA templated the TCR beta VDJ and CDR3 profiling. One entry per CDR3 protein results from TCRdb running MiXCR on the reads. Here the sample spans about 400,000 distinct CDR3 sequences, roughly 68% being singletons. Sequencing input: sorted CD4+, CD8+, or CD8+CD57+ T cells (not recorded which) from PBMCs. This clonotype was sampled from a human donor in good health, serving as a control. This sequence joins TRBV2 and TRBJ1-2. CDR3 region: CASSEFSGLWLHL.